The rows below give T cell receptor beta chains drawn from one sample of a study of T cell responses to AZD1222 COVID-19 vaccine. This table comes from immunoSEQ multiplex PCR, and its TCRdb copy is limited to in-frame clones, with some not included. The data hold tens of thousands of clones, with roughly nine tenths observed a single time. The sample consisted of peripheral blood, taken 28 days after the second AZD1222 dose. All receptors come from an adult who received the AZD1222 COVID-19 vaccine. CDR3s leave out the opening cysteine and the closing phenylalanine or tryptophan.

J gene,V gene,CDR3 protein
TRBJ1-2,TRBV13,ASSLGQGAGNYGYT
TRBJ1-6,TRBV5-1,ASSLSGVINSPLH
TRBJ2-1,TRBV5-1,ASSLRSGGAYNEQF
TRBJ2-2,TRBV28,ASSSGTHNTGELF
TRBJ1-4,TRBV28,ASSGRRGREKLF
TRBJ2-7,TRBV5-5,ASSLGGKAYEQY
TRBJ2-7,TRBV5-5,ASSLAPPDTYEQY
TRBJ1-1,TRBV3-1/TRBV3-2,ASSHLSPEAF
TRBJ2-1,TRBV5-4,ASSLGTPGGPHNEQF
TRBJ2-7,TRBV11-2,ASSLEGLAGPYEQY
TRBJ2-7,TRBV4-1,ASSQDRSRIYEQY
TRBJ2-3,TRBV28,ASSLRGDSTDTQY
TRBJ1-1,TRBV7-8,ASSPQNTEAF
TRBJ1-2,TRBV6-6,ASSQAYGYT
TRBJ1-6,TRBV3-1/TRBV3-2,ASSQERAKRLH
TRBJ1-4,TRBV19,ASRPTGVREKLF
TRBJ2-6,TRBV5-1,ASSLDVRGANVLT
TRBJ1-6,TRBV27,ASSTGRIYNSPLH
TRBJ2-7,TRBV5-4,ASSLSDSPYEQY
TRBJ2-5,TRBV4-3,ASSRDRGQEETQY
TRBJ1-4,TRBV24-1,ATSAQTRAGLSEKLF
TRBJ1-6,TRBV7-8,ASSLGPVGYNSPLH
TRBJ1-2,TRBV19,ASSITGAYGYT
TRBJ1-1,TRBV28,ASSFSGNTEAF
TRBJ1-1,TRBV18,ASSPFSSGNTEAF